The 19 T cell receptor beta chains in this list originate from one sample, sequenced in a study of cytotoxic CD8 clonotypes in ibrutinib-treated CLL. Assay used: immunoSEQ multiplex PCR; TCRdb lists only in-frame clones, some missing. The table lists some 290,000 clones, roughly 85% of them singletons, with approximately 7% in the top ten. The sequenced sample was PBMCs, obtained before ibrutinib treatment. These receptors were taken from a human donor with chronic lymphocytic leukemia.

Here the CDR3 DNA reads TGTGCCAGCAGCGTAGCGTCAGGTTTGGACACTGAAGCTTTCTTT. Translation: CASSVASGLDTEAFF. The V gene is TRBV9, the J gene TRBJ1-1; the D is unclear. The CDR3 is 15 residues long. The ends were cut back, 0 bases at V and 3 bases at J, with 12 bases in the middle. The V gene's germline CDR1 is SGDLS and CDR2 YYNGEE.

The chain employs TRBV4-3 and TRBJ2-1, with a weak D call TRBD2 (6 bases). Germline lookup yields CDR1 LGHNA and CDR2 YSLEER. The ends were cut back, 0 bases at V and 5 bases at J, with 17 bases in the middle. The CDR3 sequence is 17 residues long. The CDR3 DNA follows: TGCGCCAGCAGCCAAGAATCTTGGAGCGGGCCCCACAATGAGCAGTTCTTC. It yields the protein CASSQESWSGPHNEQFF.

The chain joins TRBV9 to TRBJ2-1; a possible D gene is TRBD2 (6 bases). V was clipped by 7 bases and J by 9 bases, with 20 bases between them. CDR1 is SGDLS, CDR2 YYNGEE, per germline. This CDR3 region has 14 residues. CDR3 in DNA: TGTGCCAGCGGCCCCGGGTTCCGGGGAGGTGAGCAGTTCTTC. The encoded protein is CASGPGFRGGEQFF. Variable domain in full (rest from reference TRBV9 and TRBJ2-1): DSGVTQTPKHLITATGQRVTLRCSPRSGDLSVYWYQQSLDQGLQFLIQYYNGEERAKGNILERFSAQQFPDLHSELNLSSLELGDSALYFCASGPGFRGGEQFFGPGTRLTVL.

The chain employs TRBV18 and TRBJ1-4; D is unclear. The CDR3 spans 16 residues. Germline V gene sequence: CDR1 KGHSH, CDR2 LQKENI. Trimming cost V 3 bases and J 0 bases, with 11 bases left between them. For the CDR3, the DNA is TGTGCCAGCTCACCCGGGAGCGCTGCAACTAATGAAAAACTGTTTTTT. Protein product: CASSPGSAATNEKLFF.

The chain carries TRBV5-1 and TRBJ2-5; D may match TRBD1 or TRBD2 (5 bases each). Germline CDR1 SGHRS, CDR2 YFSETQ. V was trimmed by 1 base and J by 4 bases, leaving 14 bases between them. This CDR3 is built from 15 residues. CDR3 DNA: TGCGCCAGCAGCTTGCTGGGGACGCCTTTAGAGACCCAGTACTTC. Translated: CASSLLGTPLETQYF.

The rearrangement links TRBV11-2 to TRBJ2-7; 10 bases fit TRBD2. This CDR3 is built from 14 residues. Trimming removed 8 bases from V and 2 bases from J; junction bases left unmatched: 6. Germline CDR1 SGHAT, CDR2 FQNNGV. The CDR3 protein is CASRLTSGPYEQYF. The CDR3 DNA sequence: TGTGCCAGCCGCCTGACTAGCGGGCCCTACGAGCAGTACTTC.

CDR3 in amino acids: CASSQEGTGAEAFF. The CDR3 DNA follows: TGCGCCAGCAGCCAAGAAGGGACAGGCGCTGAAGCTTTCTTT. The chain carries TRBV4-3 and TRBJ1-1; TRBD1 aligns across 8 bases. J gave up 6 bases and V 0 bases, and 3 bases lay outside the gene matches. Per germline, CDR1 LGHNA and CDR2 YSLEER. CDR3 size: 14 residues.

This chain connects TRBV5-6 to TRBJ1-2, with D tentatively TRBD1 (5 bases). CDR1 SGHDT and CDR2 YYEEEE come from the germline V gene. Trimming removed 2 bases at V and 4 bases at J, with 12 bases between. The CDR3 covers 14 residues. The CDR3 sequence is CASSFVQGVYGYTF. CDR3 nucleotide sequence: TGTGCCAGCAGCTTTGTTCAGGGAGTCTATGGCTACACCTTC.

Concerning this clone: The same CDR3 arises from other DNA sequences in this sample as well. The chain employs TRBV6-5 and TRBJ1-1, with D possibly matching TRBD1 (5 bases). The V gene lost 0 bases and the J gene lost 2 bases, with 7 bases spanning the gap. CDR1 MNHEY and CDR2 SVGAGI come from the germline V gene. The CDR3 loop spans 14 amino acids. In nucleotides, the CDR3 is TGTGCCAGCAGTTACTCCGGGACTAACACTGAAGCTTTCTTT. Its protein product is CASSYSGTNTEAFF.

The V call is TRBV5-1, the J call TRBJ2-2, with 13 bases lining up with TRBD2. Germline V gene data show CDR1 as SGHRS and CDR2 as YFSETQ. The CDR3 length is 16 residues. V shed 4 bases, J shed 7 bases, and the junction held 7 bases outside the gene matches. DNA of the CDR3: TGCGCCAGCAGCCCAGGACTAGCGGGAGTGGTCGGGGAGCTGTTTTTT. It specifies CASSPGLAGVVGELFF. The entire variable domain, with the rest obtained from reference TRBV5-1 and TRBJ2-2, is as follows: KAGVTQTPRYLIKTRGQQVTLSCSPISGHRSVSWYQQTPGQGLQFLFEYFSETQRNKGNFPGRFSGRQFSNSRSEMNVSTLELGDSALYLCASSPGLAGVVGELFFGEGSRLTVL.

The DNA for the CDR3 is TGTGCCAGCAGCACCACTAAAGGGGACCCCTATGGCTACACCTTC. Encoded protein: CASSTTKGDPYGYTF. This sequence joins TRBV28 and TRBJ1-2; D possibly corresponds to TRBD1 (5 bases). Germline V gene lookup returns CDR1 MDHEN and CDR2 SYDVKM. The CDR3 totals 15 residues. V was cut by 6 bases and J by 4 bases, with 18 bases left in between.

CDR3 nucleotides: TGTGCCAGCAGCCAATATGTGGGACAGGGCTACGAGCAGTACTTC. This codes for CASSQYVGQGYEQYF. The chain couples TRBV16 to TRBJ2-7, with TRBD1 matching over 9 bases. With V trimmed by 1 base and J by 3 bases, 4 bases remained unmatched. This CDR3 spans 15 amino acids. The germline V gene encodes CDR1 KGHSY and CDR2 FQNENV. Looking up the rest from reference TRBV16 and TRBJ2-7 gives the full variable domain: GEEVAQTPKHLVRGEGQKAKLYCAPIKGHSYVFWYQQVLKNEFKFLISFQNENVFDETGMPKERFSAKCLPNSPCSLEIQATKLEDSAVYFCASSQYVGQGYEQYFGPGTRLTVT.

The rearrangement joins TRBV5-6 to TRBJ1-2; D ambiguous. Germline V lookup: CDR1 SGHDT, CDR2 YYEEEE. This CDR3 comprises 13 residues. Trimming stripped 1 base from V and 5 bases from J, with 9 bases between. The CDR3 DNA is TGTGCCAGCAGCTTGCGACGGTTATATGGCTACACCTTC. Translated, it gives CASSLRRLYGYTF.

V is TRBV18 and J is TRBJ1-5, with D perhaps matching TRBD1 (5 bases). V shed 4 bases and J shed 6 bases, with 10 bases lying between them. The germline CDR1 and CDR2 sequences are KGHSH and LQKENI. CDR3 length: 13 amino acids. The CDR3 coding sequence is TGTGCCAGCTCACTTGATCAGGGTCAGCCCCAGCATTTT. Translating it yields CASSLDQGQPQHF.

The chain uses TRBV23-1 and TRBJ1-2; a weak D match, TRBD1 (5 bases). TRBV23-1 is placed among ORFs of uncertain function. Deletions cut 4 bases from V and 1 base from J, with 7 bases between. CDR3 length: 13 amino acids. The CDR3 nucleotides read TGCGCCAGCAGTCGGGACGATAACTATGGCTACACCTTC. Its translation is CASSRDDNYGYTF.

CDR3 sequence: CASSARGPPTGEQYF. In DNA form, the CDR3 reads TGCGCCAGCAGCGCGCGGGGACCGCCGACGGGCGAGCAGTACTTC. V and J are TRBV5-1 and TRBJ2-7, with D maybe TRBD2 (6 bases). V was clipped by 4 bases and J by 6 bases, with 20 bases between them. The germline CDR1 and CDR2 sequences are SGHRS and YFSETQ. This CDR3 is built from 15 residues.

The rearrangement joins TRBV11-3 to TRBJ2-7; either TRBD1 or TRBD2 may supply D (5 bases each). This CDR3 comprises 13 residues. V lost 0 bases, J lost 6 bases, and 9 bases lay in between. In germline, CDR1 is SGHNT, CDR2 YENEEA. This CDR3 reads CASSLDREFEQYF. In nucleotides, the CDR3 is TGTGCCAGCAGCTTAGACAGGGAGTTCGAGCAGTACTTC.

The chain couples TRBV19 to TRBJ2-1, with 10 bases lining up with TRBD2. Germline V gene data show CDR1 as LNHDA and CDR2 as SQIVND (reference sequence). The V and J ends lost 7 bases and 2 bases, in that order; junction bases with no gene match: 5. There are 15 residues in the CDR3. The CDR3 is CASKRGLAAYNEQFF. CDR3 coding DNA: TGTGCCAGTAAGAGAGGACTAGCGGCCTACAATGAGCAGTTCTTC.

The V call is TRBV10-3, the J call TRBJ2-7, with D possibly matching TRBD1 (6 bases). The V gene lost 0 bases and the J gene lost 0 bases, with 15 bases spanning the gap. The CDR3 is 17 residues long. Germline V gene sequence: CDR1 ENHRY, CDR2 SYGVKD. Here the CDR3 DNA reads TGTGCCATCAGTGAGTCGTTCTACAGGGCCCTCTCCTACGAGCAGTACTTC. This encodes CAISESFYRALSYEQYF.